Reported below is one TCR beta chain. The target antigen is unknown. The PCR was carried out with 60 Vbeta primers and 13 Jbeta primers. Profiling relied on immunoSEQ multiplex PCR, and the TCRdb table lists in-frame clones only, not all of them. The table lists about 120,000 clones, roughly 80% of them singletons. This specimen belongs to a study of cytomegalovirus exposure and HLA in healthy donors. Points from the study as a whole: Rarity held for most TCR sequences, but there were some public TCRs that occurred in many donors. Donors were assumed by presence/absence analyses to have roughly uniform sequencing depth.

Input material: PBMCs. This receptor was identified in a female donor in good health and CMV-seropositive.

The CDR3 nucleotides read TGTGCCAGCCGAGGGGCAGGGGACCTCCCCTCGGATGGCTACACCTTC. Translation: CASRGAGDLPSDGYTF. The V and J genes are TRBV28 and TRBJ1-2, with D tentatively TRBD1 (6 bases). This CDR3 has 16 residues. From germline, CDR1 is MDHEN and CDR2 SYDVKM. V was cut by 8 bases and J by 6 bases, with 25 bases left in between.